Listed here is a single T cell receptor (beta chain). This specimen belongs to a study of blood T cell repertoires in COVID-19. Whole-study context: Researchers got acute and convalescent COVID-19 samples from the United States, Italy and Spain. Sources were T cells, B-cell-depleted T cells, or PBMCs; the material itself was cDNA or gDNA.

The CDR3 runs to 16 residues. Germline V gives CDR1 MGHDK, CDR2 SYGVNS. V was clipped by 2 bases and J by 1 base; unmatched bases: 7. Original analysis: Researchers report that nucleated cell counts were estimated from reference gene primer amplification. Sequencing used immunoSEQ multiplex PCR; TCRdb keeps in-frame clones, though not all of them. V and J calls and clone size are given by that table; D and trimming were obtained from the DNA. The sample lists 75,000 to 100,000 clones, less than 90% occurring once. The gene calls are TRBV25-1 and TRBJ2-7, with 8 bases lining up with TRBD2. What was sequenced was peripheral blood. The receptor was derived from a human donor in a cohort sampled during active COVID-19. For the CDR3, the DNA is TGTGCCAGCAGTGAACCGGGGGGGGGCCGTTCCTACGAGCAGTACTTC. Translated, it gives CASSEPGGGRSYEQYF.